The 3 T cell receptor beta chains in this list originate from one sample, sequenced in a study of blood T cell repertoires in COVID-19. Measured with immunoSEQ multiplex PCR; TCRdb has only the in-frame clones, and not every one. In the table there are 60,000 or so clones, about 85% of which are singletons. Input material: peripheral blood. The receptors come from a human donor with acute or convalescent COVID-19. The donor label of this sample is uncertain.

The chain links TRBV10-3 to TRBJ2-7, with 7 bases lining up with TRBD2. Per germline, CDR1 ENHRY and CDR2 SYGVKD. V trimming: 0 bases; J trimming: 6 bases; junction bases outside the gene matches: 14. The CDR3 loop spans 17 amino acids. The CDR3 spells CAISESGLAAGGGEQYF. The CDR3 nucleotides read TGTGCCATCAGTGAGTCCGGGCTAGCGGCAGGAGGTGGCGAGCAGTACTTC.

The chain employs TRBV30 and TRBJ2-1, with D unclear. V dropped 4 bases and J dropped 4 bases, with 5 bases sitting between them. The CDR3 loop spans 11 amino acids. Germline V gene lookup returns CDR1 GTSNPN and CDR2 SVGIG (reference sequence). The CDR3 loop is CAWTGYNEQFF. The CDR3 region has the DNA TGTGCCTGGACAGGTTACAATGAGCAGTTCTTC.

V gene TRBV28 combines with J gene TRBJ2-2; TRBD2 aligns across 9 bases. From germline, CDR1 is MDHEN and CDR2 SYDVKM. The CDR3 sequence is 16 residues long. V lost 5 bases to trimming and J lost 7 bases; unmatched junction nucleotides: 11. The CDR3 bases are TGTGCCAGCAGTGTAGGCGGGAGGGCTCGTAGCGGGGAGCTGTTTTTT. Its protein is CASSVGGRARSGELFF.